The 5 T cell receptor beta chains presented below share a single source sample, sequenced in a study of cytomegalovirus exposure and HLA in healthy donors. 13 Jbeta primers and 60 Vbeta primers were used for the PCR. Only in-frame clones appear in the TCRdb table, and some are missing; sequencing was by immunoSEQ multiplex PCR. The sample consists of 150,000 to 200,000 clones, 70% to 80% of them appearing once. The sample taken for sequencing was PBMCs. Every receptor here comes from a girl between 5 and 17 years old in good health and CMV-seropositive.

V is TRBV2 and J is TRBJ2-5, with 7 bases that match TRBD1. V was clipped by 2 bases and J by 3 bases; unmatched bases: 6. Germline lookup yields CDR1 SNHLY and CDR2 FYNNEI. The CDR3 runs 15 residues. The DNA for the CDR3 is TGTGCCAGCAGTGAATGGGGGACAGAAAAAGAGACCCAGTACTTC. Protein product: CASSEWGTEKETQYF.

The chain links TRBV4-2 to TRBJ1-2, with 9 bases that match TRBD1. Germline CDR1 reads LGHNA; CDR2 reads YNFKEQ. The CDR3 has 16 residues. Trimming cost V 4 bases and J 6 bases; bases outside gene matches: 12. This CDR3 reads CASSRTNLQGADGYTF. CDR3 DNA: TGTGCCAGCAGCCGCACTAATCTACAGGGGGCGGATGGCTACACCTTC.

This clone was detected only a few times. CDR3 in amino acids: CASSEALRGQPQHF. The CDR3 DNA is TGTGCCAGCAGTGAAGCGCTTAGGGGTCAGCCCCAGCATTTT. The genes are TRBV2 and TRBJ1-5, with a possible D match to TRBD1 (5 bases). The CDR3 is 14 amino acids. CDR1 and CDR2 from the germline V gene are SNHLY and FYNNEI. Trimming left V 0 bases short and J 6 bases short, with 9 bases between.

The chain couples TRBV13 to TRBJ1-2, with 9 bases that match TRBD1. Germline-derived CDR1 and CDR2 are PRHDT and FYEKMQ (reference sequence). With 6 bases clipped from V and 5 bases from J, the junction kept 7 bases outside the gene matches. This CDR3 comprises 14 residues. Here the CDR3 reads CASSSTGGGYGYTF. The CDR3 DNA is TGTGCCAGCAGTTCGACAGGGGGGGGGTATGGCTACACCTTC.

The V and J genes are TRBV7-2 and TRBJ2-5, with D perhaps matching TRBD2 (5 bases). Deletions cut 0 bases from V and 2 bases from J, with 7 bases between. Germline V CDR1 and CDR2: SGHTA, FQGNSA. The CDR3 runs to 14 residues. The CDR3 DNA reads TGTGCCAGCAGCTTAGCGCGGGTTCAAGAGACCCAGTACTTC. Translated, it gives CASSLARVQETQYF.